What follows are 4 T cell receptor beta chains derived from one specimen sequenced in a study of shared clonotypes between healthy human individuals. The method was immunoSEQ multiplex PCR; TCRdb's version includes in-frame clones alone and lacks a portion of them. The sample lists roughly 2.2 million clones, approximately 93% occurring once. The sequenced sample consisted of naive CD4+ T cells from PBMCs. The subset: CD45RA+ positively selected. These receptor sequences come from a man in his late teens or twenties in good health. Some clones in this sample may be carry-over from other donors' samples.

This clone appeared a few times. J is TRBJ1-5 and V is TRBV19, with unresolved D. In germline, CDR1 is LNHDA, CDR2 SQIVND (reference sequence). CDR3 length: 13 residues. Written as DNA, the CDR3 is TGTGCTACGGCTACTGATAGCAATCAGCCCCAGCATTTT. Protein: CATATDSNQPQHF.

The CDR3 reads CASSIGTSVSTDTQYF. The DNA of the CDR3 is TGTGCCAGCAGCATCGGGACTAGCGTTAGCACAGATACGCAGTATTTT. V and J are TRBV7-2 and TRBJ2-3, with 10 bases that match TRBD2. There are 16 residues in the CDR3. The germline CDR1 and CDR2 sequences are SGHTA and FQGNSA. J gave up 0 bases and V 5 bases, and 5 bases lay outside the gene matches.

The rearrangement uses TRBV9 and TRBJ2-3; 7 bases map to TRBD2. V gave up 4 bases and J gave up 2 bases; unmatched junction bases: 7. The CDR3 is 15 amino acids. CDR1 SGDLS and CDR2 YYNGEE come from the germline V gene. DNA of the CDR3: TGTGCCAGCAGCTCCCCAGGGACTATCACAGATACGCAGTATTTT. Its translation: CASSSPGTITDTQYF. The full variable domain, in which reference TRBV9 and TRBJ2-3 provide the parts outside the CDR3, is DSGVTQTPKHLITATGQRVTLRCSPRSGDLSVYWYQQSLDQGLQFLIQYYNGEERAKGNILERFSAQQFPDLHSELNLSSLELGDSALYFCASSSPGTITDTQYFGPGTRLTVL.

This rearrangement joins TRBV30 to TRBJ1-1; D is perhaps TRBD1 (5 bases). The CDR3 is 15 amino acids. Germline assignment: CDR1 GTSNPN and CDR2 SVGIG (reference sequence). V lost 4 bases to trimming and J lost 0 bases, with 15 bases between them. The DNA for the CDR3 is TGTGCCTGGATCTCGGGACTACGTATGAACACTGAAGCTTTCTTT. Its translation is CAWISGLRMNTEAFF.